This T cell receptor beta chain was documented in a study of blood T cells in healthy people across ages (dated by TCRdb to about 2015). Looking at the study overall: In model experiments, template switching captured roughly one uniquely barcoded TCR beta cDNA molecule for every two T cells. Donors were grouped into four age groups: young (average approximately 16 years), middle-aged (roughly 38), aged (around 60) and long-lived (82). Age-related changes in TCR beta repertoire diversity were measured in the study by deep sequencing normalized with unique cDNA molecular identifiers. For two donors (one aged 18 to 30 and one aged 80 or older), the study analyzed two additional independent replicas of 1 million unique cDNA reads from the same blood draw. To avoid experimental bias, donors of different ages were distributed randomly across sequencing lanes. General study outcomes and caveats: Because profiling used bulk unsorted PBMCs, naive and antigen-experienced compartments could not be compared conclusively. Observed TCR beta diversity per million T cells fell roughly linearly with age, and a significant reduction was already apparent by age approximately 41. The long-lived group showed more naive CD4+ T cells, fewer expanded clones and increased TCR diversity than the aged group, suggesting age selection. A strong correlation was found between observed TCR beta diversity and the percentage of naive T cells measured by flow cytometry. Estimates of total diversity based on one million sequenced T cells were regarded as lower bounds and as underestimates. Donor CMV infection status was unknown, potentially confounding age-related changes in expanded clonotypes.

Trimmed from V: 2 bases; trimmed from J: 1 base; junction bases lacking a gene match: 6. The CDR3 runs 17 amino acids, cysteine and phenylalanine included. Kept here is only the CDR3 DNA, which spans 51 bases and is read in frame from base 1. Reading the germline V gene gives CDR1 MNHEY and CDR2 SVGEGT. Comments on this clonotype: Its antigen target is currently unknown. Base-call qualities are not available, and no considerably larger clone is one nucleotide away.

Preparation of the library involved 5' RACE. Instrument used: Illumina HiSeq 2500. A second PCR of about 6 to 11 cycles was performed with a sample-barcoded 5' primer and a J-beta primer mix. Each TCR beta cDNA molecule received a unique molecular identifier from a template-switch 5' adaptor carrying 12 random nucleotides. At least 2.5 million CDR3-containing paired-end reads were obtained from each sample. All of the RNA was converted into first-strand cDNA using the Mint cDNA synthesis kit, with a TRBC-specific oligonucleotide serving as the primer. All cDNA was treated with uracil-DNA glycosylase and then went through a first 18-cycle PCR with the universal primers M1SS and BC2_uni_R. Regarding the original processing steps: For normalization, 1 million high-quality reads, each with a distinct molecular identifier, were randomly selected from each sample. Instead of being binned into consensus sequences, reads that shared molecular identifiers were thrown out. MiTCR, run with a Q25 quality threshold and the strictest error-elimination algorithm, handled CDR3 identification, clonotype clustering and error correction. A nonparametric unseen species model using Euler transformation provided a lower-bound estimate of total TCR beta diversity. TCRdb took the public reads, trimmed them with fastp at Q25, ran MiXCR for clone calling and kept in-frame beta chains. All rows with the same CDR3 protein become a single entry with the most common DNA and genes. TCRdb, not the original authors, processed these V and J calls. The sample profile shows about 1.5 million distinct CDR3 sequences; 42% of them were found once. The ten largest account for less than 5% of the sample.

Donors were a few dozen systemically healthy Caucasian individuals from Russia aged roughly 6 to 100 years. Ten milliliters of peripheral blood were drawn from each donor into EDTA-treated Vacutainer tubes. Ficoll-Paque density-gradient centrifugation was used to isolate PBMCs, with at least 6.5 million per sample. Trizol reagent was used to extract total RNA from the PBMCs, yielding at least 5 micrograms per sample. For every donor, an aliquot of PBMCs went through flow cytometry to measure the percentages of naive CD45RAhigh/CD27high T cells. Rearrangement joined TRBV6-2 or TRBV6-3 to TRBJ2-1, with TRBD2 matching 9 junction bases. The sequenced material came from blood. This clonotype was obtained from a woman aged 18-30 years in good health. CDR3 region: CASSYPGLAYSYNEQFF. The DNA is as follows: TGTGCCAGCAGTTACCCCGGACTAGCGTATTCCTACAATGAGCAGTTCTTC.